This paragraph reports one T cell receptor beta chain. Its antigen remains unidentified. The data belong to a study of cytomegalovirus exposure and HLA in healthy donors. Germline V CDR1 and CDR2: MNHNS, SASEGT. The V and J ends lost 1 base and 3 bases respectively, with 10 bases between them. The CDR3 sequence is 14 residues long. The PCR had 60 Vbeta and 13 Jbeta primers. Generated by immunoSEQ multiplex PCR, the TCRdb table keeps only in-frame clones and is missing some. The data contain 150,000 to 200,000 clones, 77% of them singletons. Study conclusions and caveats: Using the classifier, cytomegalovirus status was reportedly diagnosed with high specificity and sensitivity. V segments that were indistinguishable, TRBV6-2 and TRBV6-3 among them, were omitted from analysis.

The chain couples TRBV6-1 to TRBJ2-7; a weak D match, TRBD1 (6 bases). This receptor was identified in a male donor in good health and CMV-seropositive. Sequenced input: PBMCs. The DNA for the CDR3 is TGTGCCAGCAGTGAAGGGTTCAGGGGCTACGAGCAGTACTTC. This encodes CASSEGFRGYEQYF.